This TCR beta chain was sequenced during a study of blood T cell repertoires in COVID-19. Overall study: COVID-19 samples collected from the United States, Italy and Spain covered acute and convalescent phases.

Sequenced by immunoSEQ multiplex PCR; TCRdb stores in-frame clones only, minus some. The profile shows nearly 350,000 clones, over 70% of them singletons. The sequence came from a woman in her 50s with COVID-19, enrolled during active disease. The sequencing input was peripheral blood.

CDR3 sequence: CASIKRQGPSKTEAFF. The CDR3 DNA is TGTGCCAGCATCAAAAGACAGGGACCTTCCAAAACTGAAGCTTTCTTT. This rearrangement joins TRBV7-6 to TRBJ1-1, with 7 bases identical to TRBD1. The V gene's germline CDR1 is SGHVS and CDR2 FNYEAQ. CDR3 length equals 16 residues. After removal of 7 bases from V and 5 bases from J, the junction contained 16 bases not matched to a gene.